This section outlines one T cell receptor (beta chain) sequence together with its context. This clonotype showed up just a few times. Which antigen it targets is not known. Base-call qualities are not available, and no considerably larger clone is one nucleotide away. The data were taken from a study of vaccination and CD4 T cells after COVID-19 (dated by TCRdb to between 2021 and 2024). For the study in its entirety: SARS-CoV-2 positivity had been established in the convalescent patients by nasal swab PCR, and mild disease was recorded in eight to ten of these patients and severe disease in one. For stimulating the cultures, overlapping spike peptide pools were used, derived from SARS-CoV-2 as well as from the common cold coronaviruses HCoV-NL63, HCoV-OC43 and HCoV-229E. Post-COVID blood samples were collected from convalescent patients a median of around 100 days after diagnosis, with a range of about 35 to 170 days. In about 11 COVID-19 convalescent patients and a handful of infection-naive healthy vaccine recipients, the spike-specific CD4+ TCR repertoire before mRNA vaccination was compared with the repertoire after mRNA vaccination. As controls, cultures received a CEFX viral epitope pool (the positive control), an HIV-1 Nef peptide pool (the negative control), or no peptide at all. Post-vaccine blood samples were collected a median of approximately 77 days after the second vaccine dose, ranging from about 13 to 241 days. The convalescent cohort included six males and four females, with two Hispanic individuals, seven Caucasians, two Asians and one multiracial person. Each participant got two doses of either the Pfizer-BioNTech BNT162b2 vaccine (n=8) or the Moderna mRNA-1273 vaccine (n=2).

Overall results and qualifications from the work: Among convalescent patients, a median around 89% of the SARS-CoV-2-reactive clones seen after vaccination appeared only after vaccination, which suggests priming specific to the vaccine. Nearly all vaccine-specific clones in convalescent patients (304 of 307) were mono-reactive for SARS-CoV-2 spike rather than cross-reactive with common cold coronaviruses. An increase in the median number of SARS-CoV-2-reactive clonotypes from approximately 21 after infection to roughly 38 after vaccination was observed, but the change was not found to be significant. The study included relatively few convalescent patients and did not analyze early timepoints after natural infection.

The library came from PCR. DNA from cultured CD4+ T cells underwent TCR sequencing with the Oncomine TCR Beta short-read assay at the Johns Hopkins FTIC core. The QIAamp micro DNA kit was used to extract genomic DNA from the cultured CD4+ T cells. Oncomine TCR Beta libraries from cultured CD4+ T cells were pooled with unique dual indexes and sequenced on an Illumina iSeq 100. In the authors' own workflow: Non-productive sequences were filtered out, and CDR3s that did not start with C, did not end with F or W, or were shorter than 7 amino acids were discarded. Antigen-specific clonotypes were identified with the MANAFEST web application by comparing peptide-stimulated wells with reference and other culture wells. For a clone to be called positive, the clone needed an FDR below 0.05, an odds ratio above 5, and a productive frequency above 0.1% in at least two of three replicate wells. Clonotypes that were significantly expanded in both SARS-CoV-2 spike wells and at least one common cold coronavirus spike condition were defined as cross-reactive. CDR3 homology was assessed with Levenshtein distances (stringdist) and unrooted phylogenetic trees (ape) in R version 3.6.1. The raw public data were reprocessed by TCRdb itself: fastp quality trimming at Q25, MiXCR clonotype calling, in-frame beta chains only. Every entry covers one CDR3 protein and lists the most common genes and DNA from its rows. The V and J calls were not made by the authors but by TCRdb's processing. In all, the sample holds 20,000 to 30,000 distinct CDR3 sequences, and approximately 50% of those were seen once. The top ten constitute 5.5% to 7% of the sample.

The treatment or condition label, read with the paper, signifies: roughly 11-day PBMC culture with coronavirus spike peptide pools or control peptides (ViraFEST assay). The ViraFEST assay, used in the study, expanded antigen-specific T cells with peptide pools and then identified the expanded clonotypes through TCR sequencing. The convalescent patients' positive SARS-CoV-2 PCR tests were from March to December 2020, which was before the Alpha, Beta and Delta variants emerged in the United States. PBMCs were cultured at two million per well in IMDM supplemented with approximately 5% human AB serum and 8.5 to 10 IU/ml IL-2, with about 10 ug/ml peptide pools added. On days 3 and 7, half of the culture medium was replaced with fresh IL-2-containing medium. Once the cells had been in culture for about 10 days, the EasySep CD4+ T cell isolation kit was used to isolate CD4+ T cells by negative selection. Ficoll-Paque Plus gradient centrifugation was used to isolate PBMCs from whole blood, and the isolated PBMCs were then either used fresh or cryopreserved at -140C. In general, triplicate wells were set up for every culture condition.

The junction carries 8 bases between V and J, which are trimmed by 7 bases and 1 base respectively. The CDR3 goes from the cysteine to the phenylalanine over 13 residues. The sequence is cut down to CDR3 DNA, 39 bases in frame from base 1. CDR1 and CDR2, looked up from the germline V gene, are SGHVT and SQSDAQ. This TCR derives from a human donor who had recovered from COVID-19. This chain is built from TRBV7-4 and TRBJ1-5, and perhaps TRBD1 as D gene, on 5 matching bases. Sequencing was performed on CD4+ T cells from blood, cultured in vitro. The CDR3 loop reads CASTRQSNQPQHF. The bases are TGTGCCAGCACCCGACAGAGCAATCAGCCCCAGCATTTT.